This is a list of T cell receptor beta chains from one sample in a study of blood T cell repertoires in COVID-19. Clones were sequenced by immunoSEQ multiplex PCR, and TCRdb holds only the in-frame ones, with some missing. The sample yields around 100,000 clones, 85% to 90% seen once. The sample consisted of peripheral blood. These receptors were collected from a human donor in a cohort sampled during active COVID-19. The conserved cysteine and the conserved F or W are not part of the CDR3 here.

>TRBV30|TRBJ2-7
AWSISGGAGGEQY
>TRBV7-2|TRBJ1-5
ASSPNRGQPQH
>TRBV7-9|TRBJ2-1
ASSGQNRVSSYNEQF
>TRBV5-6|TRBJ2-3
ASSLMMRSDTQY
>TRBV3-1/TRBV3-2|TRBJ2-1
ASSPRPRREQF
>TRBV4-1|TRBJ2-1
ASSQDIGGRSSYNEQF
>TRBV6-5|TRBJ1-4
ASSYGGASNEKLF
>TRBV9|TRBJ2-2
ASSVGLAGGGNTGELF
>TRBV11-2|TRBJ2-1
ASSFRGQGYYNEQF
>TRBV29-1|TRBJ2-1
SVVGLAIRNEQF
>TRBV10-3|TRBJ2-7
AISPEATGLYEQY
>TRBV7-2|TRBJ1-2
ASSSDRVGYGYT
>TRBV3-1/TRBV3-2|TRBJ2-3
ASSQVYLAGVGTDTQY
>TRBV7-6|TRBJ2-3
ASSLEVARGTDTQY
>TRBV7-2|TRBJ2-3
ASSLAGSGGPTDTQY
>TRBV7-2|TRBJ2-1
ASSREVAGVSEQF
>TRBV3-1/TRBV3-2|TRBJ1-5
ASSDRDRNQPQH
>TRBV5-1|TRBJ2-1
ASSLGLAAAYNEQF
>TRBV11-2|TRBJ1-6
ASSPPTGHLNSPLH
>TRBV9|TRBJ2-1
ASSALQQGSEQF
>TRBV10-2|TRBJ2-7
ASSDRGETYEQY
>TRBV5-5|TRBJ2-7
ASIQQTGISYEQY
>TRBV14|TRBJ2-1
ASSHLSHEQF
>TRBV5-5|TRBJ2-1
ASSLGTGGGEQF